These T cell receptor beta chains were read from a single sample in a study of OX40 agonist ivuxolimab in advanced cancers. The assay was immunoSEQ multiplex PCR, and TCRdb's table has in-frame clones only and misses some. The top ten hold over 4% of the sample, which has 70,000 to 90,000 clones, over 75% seen once. The material sequenced was CD4+ or CD8+ T cells sorted from blood, taken in a trial of the OX40 agonist ivuxolimab. These receptors were taken from an adult with an advanced solid tumor such as melanoma, head and neck, liver or kidney cancer. CDR3s include the opening cysteine and the closing phenylalanine or tryptophan. Fields, in order: clone size, J gene, V gene, D gene, CDR3 DNA, CDR3 protein. A D gene is named only where the DNA matches it firmly. The size of a clone is reported for some rows only, either as once, few or many, or as a class for expanded clones.

abundance: once
j_gene: TRBJ1-1
v_gene: TRBV7-3
d_gene: -
CDR3nt: TGTGCCAGCAGCCCGGGCGGGACACAAAACACTGAAGCTTTCTTT
CDR3aa: CASSPGGTQNTEAFF

abundance: -
j_gene: TRBJ1-1
v_gene: TRBV7-3
d_gene: -
CDR3nt: TGTGCCAGCAGGAACACAGGAGAGAACACTGAAGCTTTCTTT
CDR3aa: CASRNTGENTEAFF

abundance: -
j_gene: TRBJ1-1
v_gene: TRBV6-5
d_gene: TRBD1
CDR3nt: TGTGCCAGCAGTTGGGGACAGGGGGCGACTGAAGCTTTCTTT
CDR3aa: CASSWGQGATEAFF

abundance: -
j_gene: TRBJ2-7
v_gene: TRBV4-1
d_gene: TRBD2
CDR3nt: TGCGCCAGCAGCCGAGATAGCGGGGCTACCTACGAGCAGTACTTC
CDR3aa: CASSRDSGATYEQYF

abundance: -
j_gene: TRBJ2-3
v_gene: TRBV18
d_gene: -
CDR3nt: TGTGCCAGCTCAACAGCTACAGATACGCAGTATTTT
CDR3aa: CASSTATDTQYF

abundance: -
j_gene: TRBJ2-7
v_gene: TRBV7-8
d_gene: -
CDR3nt: TGTGCCAGCAGCTTACATCAGGGGCCCGAGCAGTACTTC
CDR3aa: CASSLHQGPEQYF

abundance: -
j_gene: TRBJ1-2
v_gene: TRBV2
d_gene: -
CDR3nt: TGTGCCAGCAGTGAAAATCCCGGGACCTTAAACTATGGCTACACCTTC
CDR3aa: CASSENPGTLNYGYTF

abundance: few
j_gene: TRBJ2-5
v_gene: TRBV7-6
d_gene: -
CDR3nt: TGTGCCAGCAGCTTAGCGAGGGCAGGGAGGGAGACCCAGTACTTC
CDR3aa: CASSLARAGRETQYF

abundance: few
j_gene: TRBJ1-1
v_gene: TRBV5-1
d_gene: -
CDR3nt: TGCGCCAGCAGCTTGGGACAGACGAACACTGAAGCTTTCTTT
CDR3aa: CASSLGQTNTEAFF

abundance: -
j_gene: TRBJ1-2
v_gene: TRBV14
d_gene: -
CDR3nt: TGTGCCAGCAGTCACCAACCCCCGAAGTCCACCTTC
CDR3aa: CASSHQPPKSTF

abundance: -
j_gene: TRBJ2-3
v_gene: TRBV10-3
d_gene: TRBD1
CDR3nt: TGTGCCACTTCCCGTGGGACAGGGATACAAAATACGCAGTATTTT
CDR3aa: CATSRGTGIQNTQYF

abundance: -
j_gene: TRBJ1-2
v_gene: TRBV28
d_gene: -
CDR3nt: TGTGCCAGCAGTTTATATGGTCAGGGAACTAACTATGGCTACACCTTC
CDR3aa: CASSLYGQGTNYGYTF

abundance: once
j_gene: TRBJ2-7
v_gene: TRBV6-1
d_gene: TRBD2
CDR3nt: TGTGCCAGCAGTGGGAGAAAGTGGGGGGGCGAGCAGTACTTC
CDR3aa: CASSGRKWGGEQYF

abundance: few
j_gene: TRBJ2-2
v_gene: TRBV7-9
d_gene: -
CDR3nt: TGTGCCAGCAGCTTAATGGCGGGCGCCGGGGAGCTGTTTTTT
CDR3aa: CASSLMAGAGELFF

abundance: -
j_gene: TRBJ2-2
v_gene: TRBV30
d_gene: TRBD1
CDR3nt: TGTGCCTGGAGTACAGGGGCCGGGGAGCTGTTTTTT
CDR3aa: CAWSTGAGELFF

abundance: -
j_gene: TRBJ1-1
v_gene: TRBV19
d_gene: TRBD1
CDR3nt: TGTGCCAGTAGTACTTCCGACAGGGGGAATACTGAAGCTTTCTTT
CDR3aa: CASSTSDRGNTEAFF

abundance: -
j_gene: TRBJ1-6
v_gene: TRBV5-6
d_gene: TRBD1
CDR3nt: TGTGCCAGCAGCCCCCGGGACAGGGGTAATTCACCCCTCCACTTT
CDR3aa: CASSPRDRGNSPLHF

abundance: -
j_gene: TRBJ2-6
v_gene: TRBV27
d_gene: -
CDR3nt: TGTGCCAGCAGTCCTTGGGTAGGCGGGTTCTCTGGGGCCAACGTCCTGACTTTC
CDR3aa: CASSPWVGGFSGANVLTF